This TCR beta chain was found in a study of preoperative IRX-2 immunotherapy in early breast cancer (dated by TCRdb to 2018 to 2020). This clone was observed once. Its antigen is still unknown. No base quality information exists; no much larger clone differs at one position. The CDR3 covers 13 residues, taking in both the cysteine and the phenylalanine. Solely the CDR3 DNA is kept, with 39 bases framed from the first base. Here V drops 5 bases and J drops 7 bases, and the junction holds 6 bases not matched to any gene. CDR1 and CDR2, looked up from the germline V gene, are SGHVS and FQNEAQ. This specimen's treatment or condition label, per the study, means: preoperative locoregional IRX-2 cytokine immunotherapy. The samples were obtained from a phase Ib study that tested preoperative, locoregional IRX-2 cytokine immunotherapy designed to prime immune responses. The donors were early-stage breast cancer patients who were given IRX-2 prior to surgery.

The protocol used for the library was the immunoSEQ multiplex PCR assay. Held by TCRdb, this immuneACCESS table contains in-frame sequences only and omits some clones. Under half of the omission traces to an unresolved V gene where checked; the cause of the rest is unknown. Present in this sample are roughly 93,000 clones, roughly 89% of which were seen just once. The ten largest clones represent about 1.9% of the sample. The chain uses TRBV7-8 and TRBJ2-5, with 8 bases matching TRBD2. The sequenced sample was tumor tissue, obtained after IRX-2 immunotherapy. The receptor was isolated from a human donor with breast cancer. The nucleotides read TGTGCCAGCAGCCTGGGACTAGAGGGGACCCAGTACTTC. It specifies CASSLGLEGTQYF.